This T cell receptor (beta chain) was sequenced for a study of T cell repertoires in cytomegalovirus infection. CDR3 length: 13 amino acids. With 5 bases clipped from V and 4 bases from J, the junction kept 3 bases outside the gene matches. The germline V gene has CDR1 MDHEN and CDR2 SYDVKM. Study conclusions and caveats: HLA-C-restricted CMV-specific TCR beta clonotypes prevailed in the ex vivo response.

This clonotype has at least ten counts. The antigen remains unidentified. TCRdb used MiXCR to reprocess the reads, holding one entry per CDR3 protein. The sample has about 490,000 distinct CDR3 sequences; approximately 15% are singletons. The source material was CD8+ T cells from PBMCs. This rearrangement joins TRBV28 to TRBJ2-3; 7 nucleotides line up with TRBD2. The receptor comes from a human donor in good health (CMV status not recorded). Some clones in this sample may be carry-over from other donors' samples. The CDR3: CASSPGLADTQYF. CDR3 DNA sequence: TGTGCCAGCAGTCCTGGACTAGCAGATACGCAGTATTTT.